These 15 T cell receptor beta chains share one sample of origin, sequenced in a study of cytomegalovirus exposure and HLA in healthy donors. The PCR used 60 Vbeta and 13 Jbeta primers. Sequenced by immunoSEQ multiplex PCR; TCRdb stores in-frame clones only, minus some. This repertoire shows 150,000 to 200,000 clones, over 75% found once; its top ten account for 1.5% to 2%. Sample: PBMCs. These receptor sequences come from a woman in her twenties or thirties in good health and CMV-seronegative.

The chain links TRBV6-5 to TRBJ1-2; TRBD1 matches at 8 bases. CDR3 size: 12 residues. Germline-derived CDR1 and CDR2 are MNHEY and SVGAGI. The ends lost 5 bases at V and 8 bases at J; junction bases unmatched: 4. CDR3 DNA sequence: TGTGCCAGCAGTCAGGGGGCGCGGGGCTACACCTTC. It translates to CASSQGARGYTF.

This chain joins TRBV10-3 and TRBJ1-2; D unresolved. Germline assignment: CDR1 ENHRY and CDR2 SYGVKD. Trimming took 0 bases from V and 3 from J, leaving 11 bases between them. The CDR3 has 15 residues. The CDR3 is CAISESPDGDYGYTF. The CDR3 bases are TGTGCCATCAGTGAGTCGCCCGACGGAGACTATGGCTACACCTTC.

The chain links TRBV6-6 to TRBJ2-5; 7 bases agree with TRBD1. The CDR3 length is 13 residues. Germline loops: CDR1 MNHNY, CDR2 SVGAGI (reference sequence). V gave up 6 bases and J gave up 3 bases; unmatched junction bases: 4. In DNA form, the CDR3 reads TGTGCCAGCAGACGAGGGACAGAAGAGACCCAGTACTTC. Its protein product is CASRRGTEETQYF.

This chain joins TRBV7-9 and TRBJ1-3; 7 bases align to TRBD1. Germline V gives CDR1 SEHNR, CDR2 FQNEAQ (reference sequence). The CDR3 is 17 amino acids. V was pared by 0 bases and J by 0 bases, with 5 bases of the junction left unmatched. This CDR3 reads CASSLAFQGGSGNTIYF. As DNA, the CDR3 is TGTGCCAGCAGCTTAGCATTCCAGGGGGGCTCTGGAAACACCATATATTTT. The full variable domain, rest sourced from reference TRBV7-9 and TRBJ1-3, is DTGVSQNPRHKITKRGQNVTFRCDPISEHNRLYWYRQTLGQGPEFLTYFQNEAQLEKSRLLSDRFSAERPKGSFSTLEIQRTEQGDSAMYLCASSLAFQGGSGNTIYFGEGSWLTVV.

The chain couples TRBV7-9 to TRBJ2-1, with 15 bases that match TRBD2. The CDR3 runs to 19 residues. V was pared by 5 bases and J by 3 bases, with 11 bases of the junction left unmatched. Germline loops: CDR1 SEHNR, CDR2 FQNEAQ (reference sequence). DNA for the CDR3: TGTGCCAGCAGCACTACCCGGACTAGCGGGAGGGGGGGCTACAATGAGCAGTTCTTC. It translates to CASSTTRTSGRGGYNEQFF.

The chain uses TRBV15 and TRBJ1-6; 10 bases line up with TRBD1. CDR1 and CDR2 (germline): LNHNV, YYDKDF (reference sequence). This CDR3 is 15 amino acids long. The ends lost 4 bases at V and 7 bases at J; junction bases unmatched: 4. The CDR3 here is CATSTGTGDNSPLHF. Here the CDR3 DNA reads TGTGCCACCAGCACCGGGACAGGGGACAATTCACCCCTCCACTTT. The variable domain in full, completed from reference TRBV15 and TRBJ1-6, reads DAMVIQNPRYQVTQFGKPVTLSCSQTLNHNVMYWYQQKSSQAPKLLFHYYDKDFNNEADTPDNFQSRRPNTSFCFLDIRSPGLGDTAMYLCATSTGTGDNSPLHFGNGTRLTVT.

The CDR3 loop reads CASSYSGDIVFPQHF. The CDR3 DNA follows: TGTGCCAGCAGTTACTCAGGGGACATTGTTTTCCCCCAGCATTTT. This chain joins TRBV6-6 and TRBJ1-5; D may be TRBD1 (6 bases). The germline V gene encodes CDR1 MNHNY and CDR2 SVGAGI (reference sequence). The CDR3 consists of 15 residues. V was cut by 0 bases and J by 10 bases, with 16 bases left in between.

The chain uses TRBV28 and TRBJ2-7; the match to TRBD2 covers 7 bases. The CDR3 contains 14 residues. Trimming removed 5 bases from V and 4 bases from J; junction bases left unmatched: 8. The V gene's germline CDR1 is MDHEN and CDR2 SYDVKM. In DNA, the CDR3 is TGTGCCAGCAGTGTGACTTCTAGCGGATACGAGCAGTACTTC. Its translation: CASSVTSSGYEQYF.

This chain links TRBV29-1 with TRBJ2-2; 8 bases align to TRBD1. This CDR3 is built from 13 residues. Per the germline V gene, CDR1 is SQVTM and CDR2 is ANQGSEA. With 4 bases clipped from V and 6 bases from J, the junction kept 4 bases outside the gene matches. Here the CDR3 reads CSVGVTGAGELFF. The CDR3 coding sequence is TGCAGCGTTGGGGTGACAGGGGCCGGGGAGCTGTTTTTT.

This clone came up a few times. This chain connects TRBV19 to TRBJ1-4, with TRBD1 matching 9 bases. Germline CDR1 LNHDA, CDR2 SQIVND (reference sequence). The CDR3 consists of 16 residues. Trimming took 5 bases from V and 8 from J; bases not matched to a gene: 12. CDR3 DNA: TGTGCCAGTAGTCTCGGGCTGACAGGGGGTGAAGAAAAACTGTTTTTT. Protein sequence: CASSLGLTGGEEKLFF.

In this sample, this clone turned up once. The CDR3 DNA reads TGCGCCAGCAGCCAGGCTCCGGGACTAGATCCCGGGGAGCTGTTTTTT. Translating it yields CASSQAPGLDPGELFF. The V and J genes are TRBV4-1 and TRBJ2-2; the match to TRBD2 covers 8 bases. J was trimmed by 6 bases and V by 3 bases; bases with no gene match: 9. This CDR3 spans 16 amino acids. Looked up from germline, CDR1 is MGHRA and CDR2 is YSYEKL.

V gene TRBV29-1 combines with J gene TRBJ2-5; 7 nucleotides match TRBD1. The CDR3 runs 15 residues. The V gene's germline CDR1 is SQVTM and CDR2 ANQGSEA. Trimming removed 4 bases from V and 5 bases from J; junction bases left unmatched: 13. This CDR3 reads CSVGAYDRVGETQYF. CDR3 nucleotides: TGCAGCGTTGGGGCTTATGACAGGGTGGGGGAGACCCAGTACTTC.

This clone was found once. V and J are TRBV4-3 and TRBJ2-7; D gene ambiguous. V lost 0 bases, J lost 3 bases, and 9 bases lay in between. The germline V gene has CDR1 LGHNA and CDR2 YSLEER. The CDR3 totals 14 residues. The DNA of the CDR3 is TGCGCCAGCAGCCAAGATATCATCAGCTACGAGCAGTACTTC. Encoded protein: CASSQDIISYEQYF.

This chain links TRBV7-2 with TRBJ1-1, with TRBD1 matching over 7 bases. Germline V gene sequence: CDR1 SGHTA, CDR2 FQGNSA. V was clipped by 5 bases and J by 3 bases; unmatched bases: 9. This CDR3 contains 15 residues. The CDR3 sequence is CASSLRTGRDTEAFF. In DNA form, the CDR3 reads TGTGCCAGCAGCCTAAGGACAGGACGGGACACTGAAGCTTTCTTT. The full variable domain, completed using reference TRBV7-2 and TRBJ1-1, is GAGVSQSPSNKVTEKGKDVELRCDPISGHTALYWYRQSLGQGLEFLIYFQGNSAPDKSGLPSDRFSAERTGGSVSTLTIQRTQQEDSAVYLCASSLRTGRDTEAFFGQGTRLTVV.

This chain connects TRBV5-4 to TRBJ1-6; D not resolved. CDR1 is SGHNT and CDR2 is YYREEE in the germline V gene (reference sequence). V was cut by 4 bases and J by 8 bases, with 10 bases left in between. The CDR3 has 13 residues. DNA of the CDR3: TGTGCCAGCAGCCCCGCGGAGGATTCACCCCTCCACTTT. Protein: CASSPAEDSPLHF. Full variable domain (missing parts from reference TRBV5-4 and TRBJ1-6): ETGVTQSPTHLIKTRGQQVTLRCSSQSGHNTVSWYQQALGQGPQFIFQYYREEENGRGNFPPRFSGLQFPNYSSELNVNALELDDSALYLCASSPAEDSPLHFGNGTRLTVT.